The 23 T cell receptor beta chains below all came from one sample that was sequenced in a study of response to subunit inactivated influenza vaccine. One entry per CDR3 protein, called by TCRdb with MiXCR from the RT-PCR reads. Of 650,000 to 850,000 distinct CDR3 sequences listed, approximately 14% are singletons. The starting material was PBMCs from blood, obtained about 14 days before vaccination. The origin of the receptors is a man aged 50 to 60 who received an inactivated influenza vaccine.

Only a few counts were recorded for this clonotype. The final CDR3 position lacks the conserved phenylalanine or tryptophan, pointing to a likely read error. This chain connects TRBV6-2 or TRBV6-3 to TRBJ2-5; 7 nucleotides align to TRBD2. Germline V gene sequence: CDR1 MNHEY, CDR2 SVGEGT. The CDR3 sequence is 15 residues long. With 3 bases clipped from V and 0 bases from J, the junction kept 4 bases outside the gene matches. The CDR3: CASSYLAENQETQYM. As DNA, the CDR3 is TGTGCCAGCAGTTATCTAGCGGAAAACCAAGAGACCCAGTACATG.

This clonotype was counted ten times or more. CDR3 in amino acids: CSVEDDNSGNTIYF. CDR3 DNA sequence: TGCAGCGTTGAGGATGACAACTCTGGAAACACCATATATTTT. The chain combines TRBV29-1 with TRBJ1-3, with unresolved D. V lost 3 bases, J lost 0 bases, and 9 bases lay in between. Germline CDR1 reads SQVTM; CDR2 reads ANQGSEA. This CDR3 contains 14 residues. The entire variable domain, with the rest obtained from reference TRBV29-1 and TRBJ1-3, is as follows: SAVISQKPSRDICQRGTSLTIQCQVDSQVTMMFWYRQQPGQSLTLIATANQGSEATYESGFVIDKFPISRPNLTFSTLTVSNMSPEDSSIYLCSVEDDNSGNTIYFGEGSWLTVV.

In its sample, this clonotype was seen a few times. The CDR3 region is CASSLVQLMSPYEQYF. The DNA for the CDR3 is TGTGCCAGCAGTTTAGTCCAGCTAATGAGTCCCTACGAGCAGTACTTC. The J gene is TRBJ2-7, the V gene TRBV12-3 or TRBV12-4; D is uncertain. Trimming left V 1 base short and J 2 bases short, with 15 bases between. This CDR3 has 16 amino acids.

This clonotype was counted between two and nine times. The chain combines TRBV6-5 with TRBJ2-7; D tentatively fits TRBD1 or TRBD2 (5 bases each). CDR1 and CDR2 from the germline V gene are MNHEY and SVGAGI. This CDR3 is 15 amino acids long. Trimming stripped 4 bases from V and 0 bases from J, with 13 bases between. This CDR3 is CASSFRWGFSYEQYF. CDR3 nucleotide sequence: TGTGCCAGCAGTTTCCGGTGGGGGTTCTCCTACGAGCAGTACTTC.

V usage is TRBV7-8 and J usage is TRBJ2-7, with D perhaps TRBD1 or TRBD2 (6 bases each). V lost 5 bases, J lost 3 bases, and 17 bases lay in between. Germline CDR1 SGHVS, CDR2 FQNEAQ. CDR3 length equals 15 residues. CDR3: CASSQSAGHNYEQYF. CDR3 sequence (DNA): TGTGCCAGCAGCCAAAGTGCGGGACACAACTACGAGCAGTACTTC. Looking up the rest from reference TRBV7-8 and TRBJ2-7 gives the full variable domain: GAGVSQSPRYKVAKRGQDVALRCDPISGHVSLFWYQQALGQGPEFLTYFQNEAQLDKSGLPSDRFFAERPEGSVSTLKIQRTQQEDSAVYLCASSQSAGHNYEQYFGPGTRLTVT.

The chain uses TRBV6-2 or TRBV6-3 and TRBJ1-2; 8 bases align to TRBD1. CDR1 is MNHEY, CDR2 SVGEGT, per germline. The trim removed 5 bases at V and 6 bases at J, leaving 5 bases unmatched. The CDR3 has 13 amino acids. The CDR3 nucleotides are TGTGCCAGCAGTGAGGTGGACAGGGATGGCTACACCTTC. Residues: CASSEVDRDGYTF.

The chain carries TRBV20-1 and TRBJ2-3; tentative D call: TRBD2 (5 bases). The CDR3 is made up of 11 amino acids. Trimming shortened V by 6 bases and J by 9 bases, and 13 bases separated the two germline ends. The germline V gene has CDR1 DFQATT and CDR2 SNEGSKA (reference sequence). The DNA for the CDR3 is TGCAGTGCCCCTCTCCGGAGGACGCAGTATTTT. This encodes CSAPLRRTQYF.

The V call is TRBV27, the J call TRBJ1-1, with D uncertain. Germline-derived CDR1 and CDR2 are MNHEY and SMNVEV (reference sequence). V was clipped by 1 base and J by 4 bases, with 16 bases between them. This CDR3 is 16 amino acids long. The CDR3 here is CASSLYLGSGTTEAFF. The CDR3 nucleotides are TGTGCCAGCAGTTTATATTTGGGAAGCGGCACCACTGAAGCTTTCTTT.

This clonotype has at least ten counts. This chain connects TRBV7-2 to TRBJ2-5; D might be TRBD1 or TRBD2, each matching 6 bases. V dropped 5 bases and J dropped 5 bases, with 12 bases sitting between them. This CDR3 region has 13 residues. From germline, CDR1 is SGHTA and CDR2 FQGNSA. The CDR3 loop reads CASSLTRGETQYF. The DNA of the CDR3 is TGTGCCAGCAGCCTGACTAGGGGGGAGACCCAGTACTTC.

V usage is TRBV27 and J usage is TRBJ2-2; 12 bases match TRBD2. The germline gives CDR1 MNHEY, CDR2 SMNVEV (reference sequence). The CDR3 loop spans 19 amino acids. The ends lost 6 bases at V and 1 base at J; junction bases unmatched: 12. CDR3 nucleotide sequence: TGTGCCAGCAGACTAAGCCTAGCGGGAGGGCTACAGAACACCGGGGAGCTGTTTTTT. It specifies CASRLSLAGGLQNTGELFF.

The chain uses TRBV11-1 and TRBJ2-5; either TRBD1 or TRBD2 may fit D (6 bases each). The V end lost 5 bases, the J end lost 5 bases, and 27 bases lay between the germline ends. The V gene's germline CDR1 is SGHAT and CDR2 FQDESV (reference sequence). This CDR3 contains 18 residues. CDR3 bases: TGTGCCAGCAGCCCAGGGTCTGTTCGGGGGCCCATGAGGGAGACCCAGTACTTC. Translation: CASSPGSVRGPMRETQYF.

This clonotype was recorded a few times. The rearrangement uses TRBV7-2 and TRBJ1-2, with 8 bases fitting TRBD1. J gave up 11 bases and V 1 base, and 6 bases lay outside the gene matches. The CDR3 has 13 residues. Germline V lookup: CDR1 SGHTA, CDR2 FQGNSA. CDR3 nucleotide sequence: TGTGCCAGCAGCTTAGGCGGGACAGGCTTTTACACCTTC. Translating it yields CASSLGGTGFYTF.

This clonotype was seen a handful of times. V gene TRBV29-1 combines with J gene TRBJ1-2; D is unresolved. Germline V gene lookup returns CDR1 SQVTM and CDR2 ANQGSEA. Trimming cost V 6 bases and J 1 base, with 6 bases left between them. The CDR3 runs 11 residues. The CDR3 bases are TGCAGCGTGTGGGGTAACTATGGCTACACCTTC. As protein: CSVWGNYGYTF.

This clonotype was counted between two and nine times. CDR3 sequence: CSARKTGSAYEQYF. As DNA, the CDR3 is TGCAGTGCTAGAAAAACAGGGTCAGCCTACGAGCAGTACTTC. The rearrangement uses TRBV20-1 and TRBJ2-7, with D perhaps TRBD1 (6 bases). The V gene's germline CDR1 is DFQATT and CDR2 SNEGSKA (reference sequence). The ends were cut back, 2 bases at V and 2 bases at J, with 13 bases in the middle. The CDR3 runs 14 residues.

This clonotype was seen many times. The CDR3 nucleotides are TGTGCCAGCTCACAGTTGACAGGGGGGAATGAGCAGTTCTTC. Its translation is CASSQLTGGNEQFF. The gene calls are TRBV18 and TRBJ2-1, with 9 bases lining up with TRBD1. V dropped 4 bases and J dropped 7; count of bases not matched to a gene: 5. This CDR3 spans 14 amino acids. Germline CDR1 and CDR2: KGHSH and LQKENI.

The gene calls are TRBV5-1 and TRBJ2-3, with 7 nucleotides matching TRBD2. The junction had 7 bases not matched to a gene; V was cut back by 1 base and J by 2 bases. CDR3 length equals 16 residues. The germline V gene encodes CDR1 SGHRS and CDR2 YFSETQ. DNA for the CDR3: TGCGCCAGCAGCTTGACGGGACTACAAAACACAGATACGCAGTATTTT. Protein product: CASSLTGLQNTDTQYF.

The chain combines TRBV7-9 with TRBJ2-1; D not resolved. The CDR3 totals 12 residues. Germline lookup yields CDR1 SEHNR and CDR2 FQNEAQ (reference sequence). Trimming removed 1 base from V and 10 bases from J, with 8 bases in between. The DNA for the CDR3 is TGTGCCAGCAGCTTAGGGTCTACCGAGCAGTTCTTC. Its translation: CASSLGSTEQFF.

This clonotype was observed a few times. The chain has TRBV6-2 or TRBV6-3 and TRBJ2-4; D not resolved. V was trimmed by 5 bases and J by 0 bases, leaving 17 bases between them. CDR1 and CDR2 (germline): MNHEY, SVGEGT. The CDR3 is made up of 17 amino acids. The CDR3 protein is CASSTVAAILAKNIQYF. The DNA for the CDR3 is TGTGCCAGCAGTACCGTGGCGGCGATACTAGCCAAAAACATTCAGTACTTC.

This clonotype was seen once. The limits of the CDR3 on the DNA are not certain, so only TCRdb's listed CDR3 is given. The chain carries TRBV19 and TRBJ2-5; the D call TRBD1 from the table was never checked on the DNA. Inclusive of both ends, the CDR3 amounts to 15 amino acids. Per germline, CDR1 LNHDA and CDR2 SQIVND (reference sequence). CDR3 amino acids: CASTSGGSFGETQYF.

The chain is built from TRBV4-2 and TRBJ2-1; TRBD2 agrees at 12 bases. V was clipped by 1 base and J by 4 bases; unmatched bases: 8. This CDR3 region has 18 residues. Germline V gene lookup returns CDR1 LGHNA and CDR2 YNFKEQ. In DNA, the CDR3 is TGTGCCAGCAGCCAAGTTCAACTAGCGGGAGGACAATACAATGAGCAGTTCTTC. It specifies CASSQVQLAGGQYNEQFF.

This clonotype appeared a few times. This chain joins TRBV20-1 and TRBJ2-2, with D unclear. CDR1 is DFQATT and CDR2 is SNEGSKA in the germline V gene (reference sequence). CDR3 length: 15 amino acids. Trimming shortened V by 3 bases and J by 3 bases, and 14 bases separated the two germline ends. For the CDR3, the DNA is TGCAGTGCTAGGGGTACGAAGCCGGACACCGGGGAGCTGTTTTTT. As protein: CSARGTKPDTGELFF.

The chain uses TRBV6-1 and TRBJ2-1; no definite D call. The CDR3 is 17 residues long. Between the trimmed V and J ends, which lost 6 bases and 0 bases, there was a span of 18 bases. Looked up from germline, CDR1 is MNHNS and CDR2 is SASEGT. The CDR3 sequence is CASSPLPRPSSYNEQFF. The DNA for the CDR3 is TGTGCCAGCAGCCCCCTGCCTCGACCGAGCTCCTACAATGAGCAGTTCTTC.

At least ten counts were recorded for this clonotype. V usage is TRBV12-3 or TRBV12-4 and J usage is TRBJ2-2; TRBD2 aligns across 7 bases. The CDR3 extends over 15 amino acids. The V gene end was trimmed by 7 bases and the J gene end by 6 bases; junction bases not matched to a gene: 11. The CDR3 here is CASTYYTAGAGELFF. The DNA for the CDR3 is TGTGCCAGCACCTATTACACGGCGGGGGCCGGGGAGCTGTTTTTT.